The 23 T cell receptor beta chains below were found in one sample sequenced in a study of blood T cell repertoires in COVID-19. Some clones are missing from TCRdb's copy, which holds only in-frame ones; the method was immunoSEQ multiplex PCR. Of 200,000 to 300,000 clones in the sample, about 85% are singletons; the top ten hold more than 6%. Sample: peripheral blood. The receptors were gathered from a woman aged 60-75 years with active or convalescent COVID-19.

V is TRBV11-3 and J is TRBJ1-1; D is ambiguous. Trimming removed 6 bases at V and 1 base at J, with 9 bases between. This CDR3 spans 13 amino acids. CDR1 and CDR2 (germline): SGHNT, YENEEA. This CDR3 reads CASRHQENTEAFF. DNA of the CDR3: TGTGCCAGCAGGCATCAGGAGAACACTGAAGCTTTCTTT.

This chain connects TRBV19 to TRBJ1-3, with 8 bases aligning to TRBD1. The trim removed 3 bases at V and 0 bases at J, leaving 7 bases unmatched. CDR1 and CDR2 from the germline V gene are LNHDA and SQIVND (reference sequence). The CDR3 has 17 amino acids. CDR3 nucleotides: TGTGCCAGTAGTATTAGGGACAGGATAATCTCTGGAAACACCATATATTTT. Protein sequence: CASSIRDRIISGNTIYF.

The V gene is TRBV7-9, the J gene TRBJ1-2; no firm D call. Germline CDR1 is SEHNR and CDR2 is FQNEAQ (reference sequence). V gave up 8 bases and J gave up 3 bases, with 10 bases separating them. CDR3 length equals 12 residues. CDR3 coding DNA: TGTGCCAGCTGGCGGGCGGACTATGGCTACACCTTC. It specifies CASWRADYGYTF.

The chain uses TRBV11-3 and TRBJ2-1; a possible D gene is TRBD1 (6 bases). The CDR3 has 16 residues. CDR1 and CDR2 (germline): SGHNT, YENEEA. Trimming cost V 4 bases and J 4 bases, with 17 bases left between them. The CDR3 loop reads CASSSVTGRLYNEQFF. For the CDR3, the DNA is TGTGCCAGCAGCTCCGTGACAGGCAGACTTTACAATGAGCAGTTCTTC.

This clone was seen once. The V and J genes are TRBV6-5 and TRBJ1-3; maybe TRBD1 (5 bases). The CDR3 totals 14 residues. V shed 4 bases and J shed 4 bases, with 11 bases lying between them. Germline V gives CDR1 MNHEY, CDR2 SVGAGI. In nucleotides, the CDR3 is TGTGCCAGCAGTTTAGGGGATCTCGGAAACACCATATATTTT. This sequence encodes CASSLGDLGNTIYF.

The chain has TRBV7-9 and TRBJ2-1; TRBD2 matches 9 bases. Germline V lookup: CDR1 SEHNR, CDR2 FQNEAQ (reference sequence). CDR3 length equals 16 residues. After removal of 0 bases from V and 6 bases from J, the junction contained 6 bases not matched to a gene. The chain's CDR3 is CASSLARLAEGNEQFF. The CDR3 DNA reads as TGTGCCAGCAGCTTAGCCCGACTAGCGGAGGGCAATGAGCAGTTCTTC.

The chain combines TRBV7-8 with TRBJ2-7; 12 positions agree with TRBD1. The CDR3 is 15 residues long. Unmatched junction bases numbered 5, after V lost 4 bases and J lost 4 bases. From germline, CDR1 is SGHVS and CDR2 FQNEAQ. Here the CDR3 reads CASSSRDRGQYEQYF. CDR3 coding DNA: TGTGCCAGCAGCTCTCGGGACAGGGGGCAATACGAGCAGTACTTC.

J is TRBJ2-2 and V is TRBV19; 7 nucleotides line up with TRBD1. V dropped 4 bases and J dropped 4; count of bases not matched to a gene: 6. The CDR3 contains 15 residues. Germline V lookup: CDR1 LNHDA, CDR2 SQIVND (reference sequence). For the CDR3, the DNA is TGTGCCAGTAGTACGCCAAACAGGGGCACCGGGGAGCTGTTTTTT. This translates into CASSTPNRGTGELFF. The variable domain in full, completed from reference TRBV19 and TRBJ2-2, reads DGGITQSPKYLFRKEGQNVTLSCEQNLNHDAMYWYRQDPGQGLRLIYYSQIVNDFQKGDIAEGYSVSREKKESFPLTVTSAQKNPTAFYLCASSTPNRGTGELFFGEGSRLTVL.

The V gene is TRBV7-6, the J gene TRBJ2-5; 12 bases agree with TRBD2. Losses at the gene ends were 5 bases for V and 4 bases for J; bases not matched to a gene: 5. Germline V CDR1 and CDR2: SGHVS, FNYEAQ. This CDR3 is built from 15 residues. The CDR3 bases are TGTGCCAGCAGCGCTAGCGGGGGGGCAGGAGAGACCCAGTACTTC. Its protein product is CASSASGGAGETQYF.

Comment on this clone: Other DNA sequences in the sample encode the same CDR3. The rearrangement joins TRBV5-1 to TRBJ1-3; weak D call: TRBD1 (5 bases). This CDR3 is 15 amino acids long. Germline V CDR1 and CDR2: SGHRS, YFSETQ. The ends were cut back, 0 bases at V and 4 bases at J, with 11 bases in the middle. This CDR3 reads CASSLDPGSGNTIYF. The CDR3 DNA follows: TGCGCCAGCAGCTTGGACCCAGGGTCGGGAAACACCATATATTTT.

The chain joins TRBV18 to TRBJ2-7; TRBD1 matches at 10 bases. V trimming: 4 bases; J trimming: 2 bases; junction bases outside the gene matches: 5. The CDR3 contains 15 residues. Per germline, CDR1 KGHSH and CDR2 LQKENI. CDR3 sequence reads: CASSRTGTGAYEQYV. The CDR3 bases are TGTGCCAGCTCACGAACCGGGACAGGGGCCTACGAGCAGTACGTC.

The chain combines TRBV20-1 with TRBJ2-3; D possibly corresponds to TRBD2 (7 bases). Germline V lookup: CDR1 DFQATT, CDR2 SNEGSKA (reference sequence). The CDR3 runs 19 residues. V lost 3 bases and J 0 bases, leaving 25 bases between the germline ends. The CDR3 region has the DNA TGCAGTGCTAGTGGTCCGGGGGGCTGGGGCGGGCTAAGCACAGATACGCAGTATTTT. Protein product: CSASGPGGWGGLSTDTQYF.

The chain recombines TRBV7-9 with TRBJ1-1; D is possibly TRBD1 (5 bases). V dropped 10 bases and J dropped 0 bases, with 12 bases sitting between them. Per the germline V gene, CDR1 is SEHNR and CDR2 is FQNEAQ (reference sequence). The length of the CDR3 is 13 residues. CDR3 residues: CAIRRGLNTEAFF. The CDR3, as DNA: TGTGCCATTCGTAGGGGATTGAACACTGAAGCTTTCTTT.

CDR3 sequence: CASSRSQGAGGELFF. The CDR3 coding sequence is TGTGCCAGCAGTAGATCGCAGGGGGCGGGGGGGGAGCTGTTTTTT. The J gene is TRBJ2-2, the V gene TRBV6-5, with 8 bases matching TRBD1. The CDR3 length is 15 residues. Germline-derived CDR1 and CDR2 are MNHEY and SVGAGI. V shed 5 bases and J 8 bases; nucleotides not matched to a gene: 10.

The chain couples TRBV19 to TRBJ2-5; 14 bases align to TRBD2. CDR1 and CDR2 from the germline V gene are LNHDA and SQIVND (reference sequence). The CDR3 contains 14 residues. J lost 7 bases, V lost 7 bases, and 5 bases had no gene match. The CDR3 DNA reads TGTGCCAGTACCACCGGGACTAGCGGGGGGACCCAGTACTTC. It encodes CASTTGTSGGTQYF.

The chain is built from TRBV11-1 and TRBJ2-3; weak D call: TRBD1 (6 bases). Germline V lookup: CDR1 SGHAT, CDR2 FQDESV (reference sequence). The CDR3 is 14 amino acids. V lost 5 bases, J lost 0 bases, and 9 bases lay in between. The CDR3, as DNA: TGTGCCAGCAGCCCCGGACAGAGCACAGATACGCAGTATTTT. It is translated as CASSPGQSTDTQYF. The entire variable domain, with the rest obtained from reference TRBV11-1 and TRBJ2-3, is as follows: EAEVAQSPRYKITEKSQAVAFWCDPISGHATLYWYRQILGQGPELLVQFQDESVVDDSQLPKDRFSAERLKGVDSTLKIQPAELGDSAMYLCASSPGQSTDTQYFGPGTRLTVL.

This rearrangement joins TRBV19 to TRBJ1-1; 12 nucleotides agree with TRBD1. Germline CDR1 and CDR2: LNHDA and SQIVND (reference sequence). The V gene end was trimmed by 5 bases and the J gene end by 5 bases; junction bases not matched to a gene: 12. The length of the CDR3 is 17 residues. Written as DNA, the CDR3 is TGTGCCAGTAGTCCCCGGGACAGGGGGCGCCTTTGGACTGAAGCTTTCTTT. Translating it yields CASSPRDRGRLWTEAFF.

The gene calls are TRBV15 and TRBJ2-1, with D perhaps matching TRBD1 (5 bases). V lost 0 bases and J 6 bases, leaving 9 bases between the germline ends. Per germline, CDR1 LNHNV and CDR2 YYDKDF (reference sequence). This CDR3 is built from 14 residues. This CDR3 is CATSRDLRANEQFF. Here the CDR3 DNA reads TGTGCCACCAGCAGAGATCTCAGGGCCAATGAGCAGTTCTTC. The complete variable domain, with remaining parts taken from reference TRBV15 and TRBJ2-1, reads DAMVIQNPRYQVTQFGKPVTLSCSQTLNHNVMYWYQQKSSQAPKLLFHYYDKDFNNEADTPDNFQSRRPNTSFCFLDIRSPGLGDTAMYLCATSRDLRANEQFFGPGTRLTVL.

This clone was seen more than once but under ten times. V usage is TRBV11-2 and J usage is TRBJ1-6; D unresolved. This CDR3 is built from 15 residues. The V end lost 1 base, the J end lost 10 bases, and 14 bases lay between the germline ends. Germline V gene sequence: CDR1 SGHAT, CDR2 FQNNGV. In DNA, the CDR3 is TGTGCCAGCAGCTTAGTTTTACAGTCCGACTCACCCCTCCACTTT. Its protein product is CASSLVLQSDSPLHF. Full variable domain (remainder filled in from reference TRBV11-2 and TRBJ1-6): EAGVAQSPRYKIIEKRQSVAFWCNPISGHATLYWYQQILGQGPKLLIQFQNNGVVDDSQLPKDRFSAERLKGVDSTLKIQPAKLEDSAVYLCASSLVLQSDSPLHFGNGTRLTVT.

This chain uses TRBV14 with TRBJ2-5; weak D call: TRBD1 (5 bases). Germline CDR1 and CDR2: SGHDN and FVKESK. Trimming pared 3 bases from V and 3 bases from J, leaving 14 bases between. The CDR3 consists of 15 residues. Written as DNA, the CDR3 is TGTGCCAGCAGCCACCTACAGGATCCCGAAGAGACCCAGTACTTC. Translating it yields CASSHLQDPEETQYF.

Concerning this clone: At one end, the junction sequence differs from germline, possibly due to a read error. The V gene is TRBV6-1, the J gene TRBJ2-1, with a possible D match to TRBD2 (5 bases). This CDR3 region has 13 residues. Germline V gives CDR1 MNHNS, CDR2 SASEGT. As DNA, the CDR3 is TGTGCCAGCAGCGAAGGACTGCTCGGTGAGCAGTTCTTC. Translating it yields CASSEGLLGEQFF.

The chain combines TRBV9 with TRBJ1-3, with a weak D call TRBD1 (5 bases). Germline V lookup: CDR1 SGDLS, CDR2 YYNGEE. The CDR3 runs 13 residues. V was cut by 4 bases and J by 4 bases, with 9 bases left in between. Here the CDR3 reads CASSRGVGNTIYF. The CDR3 DNA sequence: TGTGCCAGCAGCCGGGGGGTCGGAAACACCATATATTTT.

A single count supports this clone. The chain is built from TRBV6-6 and TRBJ1-5; TRBD1 matches at 11 bases. V dropped 0 bases and J dropped 5; count of bases not matched to a gene: 3. The germline gives CDR1 MNHNY, CDR2 SVGAGI (reference sequence). This CDR3 has 16 residues. CDR3 loop: CASSYSDRGLHQPQHF. The CDR3 DNA reads TGTGCCAGCAGTTACTCGGACAGGGGGCTTCATCAGCCCCAGCATTTT.